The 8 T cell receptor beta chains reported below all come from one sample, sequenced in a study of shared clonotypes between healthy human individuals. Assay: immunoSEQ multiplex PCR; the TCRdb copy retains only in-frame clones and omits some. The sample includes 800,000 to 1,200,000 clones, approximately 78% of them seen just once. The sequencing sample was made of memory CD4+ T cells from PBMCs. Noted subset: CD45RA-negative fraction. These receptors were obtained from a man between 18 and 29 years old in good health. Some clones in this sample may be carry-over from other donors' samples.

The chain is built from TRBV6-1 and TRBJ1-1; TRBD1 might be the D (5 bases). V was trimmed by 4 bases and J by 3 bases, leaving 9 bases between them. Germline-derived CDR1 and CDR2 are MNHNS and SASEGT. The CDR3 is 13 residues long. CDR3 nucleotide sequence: TGTGCCAGCAGTGCGGTACAGGACACTGAAGCTTTCTTT. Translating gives CASSAVQDTEAFF.

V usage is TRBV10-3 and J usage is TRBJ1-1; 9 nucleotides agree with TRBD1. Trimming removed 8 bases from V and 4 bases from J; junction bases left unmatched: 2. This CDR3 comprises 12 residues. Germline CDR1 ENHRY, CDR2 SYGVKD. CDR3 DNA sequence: TGTGCCATCCGACAGGGGGGCACTGAAGCTTTCTTT. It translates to CAIRQGGTEAFF.

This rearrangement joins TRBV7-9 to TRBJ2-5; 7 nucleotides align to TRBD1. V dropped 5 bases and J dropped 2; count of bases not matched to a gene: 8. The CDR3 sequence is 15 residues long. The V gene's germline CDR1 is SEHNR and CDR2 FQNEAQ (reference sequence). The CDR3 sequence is CASSPDREPQETQYF. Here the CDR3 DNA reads TGTGCCAGCAGCCCTGACAGGGAGCCTCAAGAGACCCAGTACTTC.

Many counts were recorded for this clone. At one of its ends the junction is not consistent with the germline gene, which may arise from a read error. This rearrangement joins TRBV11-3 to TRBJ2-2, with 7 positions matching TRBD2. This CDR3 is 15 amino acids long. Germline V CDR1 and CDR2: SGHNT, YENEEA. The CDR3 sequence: CASSSWRENNGELFF. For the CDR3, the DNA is TGTGCCAGCAGCTCATGGCGGGAGAACAACGGGGAGCTGTTTTTT.

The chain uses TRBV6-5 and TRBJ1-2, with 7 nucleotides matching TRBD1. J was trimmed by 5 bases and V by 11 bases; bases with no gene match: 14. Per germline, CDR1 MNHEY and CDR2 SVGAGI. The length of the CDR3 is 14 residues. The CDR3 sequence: CASTRAQGGYGYTF. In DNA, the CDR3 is TGTGCCTCGACTCGGGCCCAGGGGGGATATGGCTACACCTTC.

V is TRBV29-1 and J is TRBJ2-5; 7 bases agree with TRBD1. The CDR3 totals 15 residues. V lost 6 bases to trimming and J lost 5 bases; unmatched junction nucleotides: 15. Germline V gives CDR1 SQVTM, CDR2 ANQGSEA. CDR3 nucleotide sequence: TGCAGCGTGATACAATCCGGGACAGTCGGTGAGACCCAGTACTTC. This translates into CSVIQSGTVGETQYF.

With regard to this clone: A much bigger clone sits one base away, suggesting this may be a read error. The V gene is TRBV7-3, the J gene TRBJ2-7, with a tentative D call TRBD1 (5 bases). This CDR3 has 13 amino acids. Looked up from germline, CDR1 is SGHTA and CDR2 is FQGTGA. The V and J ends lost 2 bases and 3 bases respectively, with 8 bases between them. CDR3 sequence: CASSLGRDYEQYF. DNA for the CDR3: TGTGCCAGCAGCTTAGGCAGGGACTACGAGCAGTACTTC.

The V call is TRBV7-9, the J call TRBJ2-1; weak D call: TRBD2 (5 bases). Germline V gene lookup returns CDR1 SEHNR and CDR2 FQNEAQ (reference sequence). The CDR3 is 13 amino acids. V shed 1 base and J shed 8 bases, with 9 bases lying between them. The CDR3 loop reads CASSLGRGYEQFF. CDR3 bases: TGTGCCAGCAGCTTAGGTCGGGGATATGAGCAGTTCTTC.